The clone carrying this T cell receptor beta chain showed up just a few times. This entry comes from a study of blood T cell repertoires in COVID-19. Study-wide context: Some COVID-19 samples were acute and others convalescent; all came from the United States, Italy and Spain. The cDNA or gDNA used as material had been derived from T cells, B-cell-depleted T cells, or PBMCs.

This table comes from immunoSEQ multiplex PCR, and its TCRdb copy is limited to in-frame clones, with some not included. The data show 150,000 or so clones, 82% seen once. Germline V gives CDR1 MNHEY, CDR2 SVGAGI. The CDR3 runs to 14 residues. V lost 8 bases, J lost 0 bases, and 13 bases lay in between. Sequenced input: peripheral blood. The receptor was isolated from a human donor with acute or convalescent COVID-19. The donor label of this sample is uncertain. The V and J genes are TRBV6-5 and TRBJ1-1; no clear D. The chain's CDR3 is CASGRRVLNTEAFF. The CDR3 nucleotides read TGTGCCAGCGGGAGGCGAGTTCTGAACACTGAAGCTTTCTTT.